A single sample is the source of the 10 T cell receptor beta chains below, sequenced in a study of cytomegalovirus exposure and HLA in healthy donors. Vbeta (60) and Jbeta (13) primers were used in the PCR. The protocol was immunoSEQ multiplex PCR, while the TCRdb copy is restricted to in-frame clones and leaves out a portion. The table has over 150,000 clones, 70% to 80% seen once. The material sequenced was PBMCs. The origin of the receptors is a man younger than 35 in good health and CMV-seropositive.

This chain connects TRBV7-3 to TRBJ1-3, with 7 bases identical to TRBD1. The CDR3 extends over 15 amino acids. Trimming took 4 bases from V and 4 from J; bases not matched to a gene: 7. Germline V lookup: CDR1 SGHTA, CDR2 FQGTGA. CDR3 residues: CASSSQGGRGNTIYF. DNA of the CDR3: TGTGCCAGCAGCTCCCAGGGGGGACGAGGAAACACCATATATTTT. Full variable domain (outside the CDR3, taken from reference TRBV7-3 and TRBJ1-3): GAGVSQTPSNKVTEKGKYVELRCDPISGHTALYWYRQSLGQGPEFLIYFQGTGAADDSGLPNDRFFAVRPEGSVSTLKIQRTERGDSAVYLCASSSQGGRGNTIYFGEGSWLTVV.

The genes are TRBV7-8 and TRBJ2-1; 10 nucleotides agree with TRBD2. After removal of 4 bases from V and 5 bases from J, the junction contained 11 bases not matched to a gene. The CDR3 totals 17 residues. Germline V gives CDR1 SGHVS, CDR2 FQNEAQ. For the CDR3, the DNA is TGTGCCAGCAGCTACGAACCGGGACTAGCGTTAGACAATGAGCAGTTCTTC. Encoded protein: CASSYEPGLALDNEQFF.

There are a few counts of this clone. J is TRBJ2-7 and V is TRBV6-5, with 16 bases matching TRBD2. Germline lookup yields CDR1 MNHEY and CDR2 SVGAGI. The CDR3 is 15 amino acids. Germline trimming cut 4 bases from V and 5 bases from J; bases unmatched to any gene: 2. The CDR3 DNA reads TGTGCCAGCAGTTCGGGACTAGCGGGAGGGGACGAGCAGTACTTC. Amino acid sequence: CASSSGLAGGDEQYF.

The chain has TRBV6-6 and TRBJ1-2; no clear D. Germline CDR1 MNHNY, CDR2 SVGAGI (reference sequence). The CDR3 contains 16 residues. Trimming took 0 bases from V and 0 from J, leaving 11 bases between them. The CDR3 is CASSYSTNTANYGYTF. The CDR3 DNA reads TGTGCCAGCAGTTACTCGACAAATACAGCTAACTATGGCTACACCTTC.

V usage is TRBV4-3 and J usage is TRBJ2-7; D call uncertain. The germline V and J ends were trimmed by 1 base and 3 bases, with 13 bases remaining between them. The CDR3 extends over 15 amino acids. CDR1 is LGHNA and CDR2 is YSLEER in the germline V gene. CDR3 loop: CASSQVARTDYEQYF. The CDR3 bases are TGCGCCAGCAGCCAAGTTGCCAGAACCGACTACGAGCAGTACTTC.

The gene calls are TRBV2 and TRBJ1-3, with a weak D call TRBD1 (5 bases). V gave up 5 bases and J gave up 0 bases, with 8 bases separating them. Germline V gives CDR1 SNHLY, CDR2 FYNNEI. This CDR3 contains 14 residues. The DNA of the CDR3 is TGTGCCAGCAGTACGGGGGGCTCTGGAAACACCATATATTTT. This codes for CASSTGGSGNTIYF. Variable domain in full (rest from reference TRBV2 and TRBJ1-3): EPEVTQTPSHQVTQMGQEVILRCVPISNHLYFYWYRQILGQKVEFLVSFYNNEISEKSEIFDDQFSVERPDGSNFTLKIRSTKLEDSAMYFCASSTGGSGNTIYFGEGSWLTVV.

The rearrangement uses TRBV7-8 and TRBJ2-2; 14 bases agree with TRBD2. The V segment lost 1 base and the J segment 3 bases; nucleotides outside the gene matches: 7. Germline lookup yields CDR1 SGHVS and CDR2 FQNEAQ. CDR3 length: 19 amino acids. The CDR3 is CASSLVLGLAGVDTGELFF. The CDR3 DNA sequence: TGTGCCAGCAGCTTAGTATTGGGACTAGCGGGAGTAGACACCGGGGAGCTGTTTTTT.

This chain uses TRBV11-2 with TRBJ2-7, with TRBD1 matching 7 bases. Trimming at V came to 5 bases and at J to 5 bases, leaving 12 bases not matched to a gene. Looked up from germline, CDR1 is SGHAT and CDR2 is FQNNGV. The CDR3 loop spans 15 amino acids. This CDR3 is CASSQQGTSNDEQYF. The CDR3 bases are TGTGCCAGCAGCCAACAGGGGACCAGTAACGACGAGCAGTACTTC.

The chain recombines TRBV30 with TRBJ1-1, with D unclear. The V end lost 3 bases, the J end lost 3 bases, and 8 bases lay between the germline ends. The CDR3 contains 12 residues. Germline V gene lookup returns CDR1 GTSNPN and CDR2 SVGIG (reference sequence). CDR3 loop: CAWSRVDTEAFF. In DNA form, the CDR3 reads TGTGCCTGGAGCCGAGTAGACACTGAAGCTTTCTTT.

V and J are TRBV18 and TRBJ1-4; TRBD1 matches 9 bases. This CDR3 contains 16 residues. Trimming took 2 bases from V and 8 from J; bases not matched to a gene: 9. The germline V gene encodes CDR1 KGHSH and CDR2 LQKENI. The CDR3 region is CASSPARGQGEEKLFF. The CDR3 nucleotides are TGTGCCAGCTCACCAGCGAGGGGACAGGGTGAGGAAAAACTGTTTTTT. Drawing the rest from reference TRBV18 and TRBJ1-4, the complete variable domain is NAGVMQNPRHLVRRRGQEARLRCSPMKGHSHVYWYRQLPEEGLKFMVYLQKENIIDESGMPKERFSAEFPKEGPSILRIQQVVRGDSAAYFCASSPARGQGEEKLFFGSGTQLSVL.